This T cell receptor (beta chain) was identified in a study of T cells in Graves' hyperthyroidism and ophthalmopathy. General study points: It was a median approximately 6 months before onset that the model predicted ophthalmopathy.

Amplification yielded TCR beta CDR3 regions, with RNA transcripts as the source. The HTBI primer set served for first-round RT-PCR of the TCR CDR3. Via MiXCR, TCRdb re-called the multiplex PCR reads, giving one row per CDR3 protein. The sample holds under 300,000 distinct CDR3 sequences, 22% seen once. CDR1 SGHRS and CDR2 YFSETQ come from the germline V gene. The germline V and J ends were trimmed by 4 bases and 2 bases, with 12 bases remaining between them. The CDR3 covers 15 residues. Turning to this clonotype: The antigen remains undetermined.

This clonotype was obtained from a man aged 25-40 years with Graves' ophthalmopathy. Sequenced material: blood. This chain links TRBV5-1 with TRBJ2-2, with D possibly TRBD1 on 6 matching bases. CDR3 region: CASSTAGANTGELFF. In DNA form, the CDR3 reads TGCGCCAGCAGCACCGCAGGGGCTAACACCGGGGAGCTGTTTTTT.